This TCR beta chain derives from a study of glioma-infiltrating T cells after dendritic cell vaccination. The primer mix had 60 V beta and 13 J beta primers. TCRdb's copy holds only in-frame clones and misses some; the assay was immunoSEQ multiplex PCR. Here the sample spans approximately 93,000 clones, less than 85% being singletons. The time point: after dendritic cell vaccination, including at tumor progression/relapse. Only patients with spare fresh-frozen tumor and over two years of follow-up were included. All glioblastoma patients lacked an isocitrate dehydrogenase mutation. This material consisted of blood, taken after dendritic cell vaccination. The receptor was derived from a human donor with glioblastoma.

The CDR3 loop is CASSQDRGFSTSYGYTF. The DNA for the CDR3 is TGCGCCAGCAGCCAAGATCGAGGGTTTAGTACGAGCTATGGCTACACCTTC. V usage is TRBV4-3 and J usage is TRBJ1-2; D remains unclear. V lost 0 bases and J lost 4, with 18 bases in between. Germline lookup yields CDR1 LGHNA and CDR2 YSLEER. The CDR3 totals 17 residues.